This T cell receptor beta chain comes out of a study of blood T cells in healthy people across ages. Looked up from germline, CDR1 is SGHAT and CDR2 is FQDESV (reference sequence). The CDR3 runs 15 residues. J was trimmed by 0 bases and V by 7 bases; bases with no gene match: 9. Sample-barcoded 5' priming and a J-beta primer mix drove a second PCR of 7 to 11 cycles. TCRdb reprocessed the 5' RACE reads with MiXCR, giving one entry per CDR3 protein. This sample has roughly 1.9 million distinct CDR3 sequences, with 30% to 40% found just once. Points from the study as a whole: Long-lived donors had more naive CD4+ cells and higher diversity than aged donors.

About this clonotype itself: Its antigen is not identified.

Sequencing used blood. The chain has TRBV11-1 and TRBJ2-7; 7 bases match TRBD2. This TCR was recovered from a human donor in good health. CDR3 protein: CASKTRDYYSYEQYF. DNA for the CDR3: TGTGCCAGCAAGACCCGGGACTATTACTCCTACGAGCAGTACTTC. The full variable domain, completed using reference TRBV11-1 and TRBJ2-7, is EAEVAQSPRYKITEKSQAVAFWCDPISGHATLYWYRQILGQGPELLVQFQDESVVDDSQLPKDRFSAERLKGVDSTLKIQPAELGDSAMYLCASKTRDYYSYEQYFGPGTRLTVT.